The clone carrying this T cell receptor beta chain was recorded once. Its antigen is unidentified. The data originate from a study of PD-1 blockade in classical Hodgkin lymphoma. Broader study findings: Partial responders and progressors had significantly lower baseline TCR diversity.

Some clones are missing from TCRdb's copy, which holds only in-frame ones; the method was immunoSEQ multiplex PCR. The repertoire includes approximately 15,000 clones, roughly 77% of them detected once, and about 24% sits in the top ten. The germline V and J ends were trimmed by 0 bases and 8 bases, with 7 bases remaining between them. This CDR3 region has 11 residues. CDR1 DFQATT and CDR2 SNEGSKA come from the germline V gene (reference sequence). Relapse was seen in all patients after autologous stem cell transplantation, and brentuximab vedotin exposure was variable. The chain has TRBV20-1 and TRBJ2-5, with a weak D call TRBD1 (6 bases). The source material was peripheral blood mononuclear cells (PBMCs), sampled at baseline. The clonotype originates from a human donor with classical Hodgkin lymphoma. The CDR3 region is CSAREQGTQYF. CDR3 bases: TGCAGTGCTAGAGAACAGGGAACCCAGTACTTC.